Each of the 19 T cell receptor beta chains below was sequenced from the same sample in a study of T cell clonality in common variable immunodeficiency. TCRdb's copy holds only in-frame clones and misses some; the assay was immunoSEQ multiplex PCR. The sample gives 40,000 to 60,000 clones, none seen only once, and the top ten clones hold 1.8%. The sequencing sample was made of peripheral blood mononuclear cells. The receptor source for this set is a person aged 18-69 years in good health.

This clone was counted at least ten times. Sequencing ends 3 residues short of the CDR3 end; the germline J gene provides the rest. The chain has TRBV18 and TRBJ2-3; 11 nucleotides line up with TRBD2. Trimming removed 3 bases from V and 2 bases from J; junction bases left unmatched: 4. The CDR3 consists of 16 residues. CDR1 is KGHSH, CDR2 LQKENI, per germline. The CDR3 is CASSPGTSGFTDTQYF. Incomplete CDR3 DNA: TGTGCCAGCTCACCTGGGACTAGCGGATTCACAGATACG.

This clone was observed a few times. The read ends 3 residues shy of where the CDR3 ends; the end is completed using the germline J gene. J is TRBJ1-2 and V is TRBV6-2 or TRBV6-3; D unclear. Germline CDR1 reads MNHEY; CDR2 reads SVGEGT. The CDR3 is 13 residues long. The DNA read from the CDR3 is TGTGCCAGCAGTTTGTTGGAAAACTACGAC. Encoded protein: CASSLLENYD. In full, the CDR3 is CASSLLENYDYTF.

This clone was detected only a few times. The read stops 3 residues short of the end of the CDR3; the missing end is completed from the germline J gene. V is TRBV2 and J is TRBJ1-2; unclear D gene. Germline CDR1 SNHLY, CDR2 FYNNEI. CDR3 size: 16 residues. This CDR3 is CASSDNGDPSTDTYTF. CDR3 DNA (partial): TGTGCCAGCAGTGATAACGGGGATCCTAGCACAGATACC.

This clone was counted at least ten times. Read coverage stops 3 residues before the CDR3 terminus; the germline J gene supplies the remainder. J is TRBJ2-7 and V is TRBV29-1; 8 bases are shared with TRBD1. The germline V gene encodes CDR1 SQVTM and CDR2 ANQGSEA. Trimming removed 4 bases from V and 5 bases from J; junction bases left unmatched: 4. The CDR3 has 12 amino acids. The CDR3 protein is CSVVAGGDEQYF. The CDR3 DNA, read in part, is TGCAGCGTTGTCGCAGGGGGCGACGAG.

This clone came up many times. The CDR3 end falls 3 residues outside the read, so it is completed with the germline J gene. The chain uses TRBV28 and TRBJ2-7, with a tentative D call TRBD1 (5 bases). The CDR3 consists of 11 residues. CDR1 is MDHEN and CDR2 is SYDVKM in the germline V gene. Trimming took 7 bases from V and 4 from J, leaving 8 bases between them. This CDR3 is CASTGIYEQYF. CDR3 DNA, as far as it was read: TGTGCCAGCACAGGGATATACGAG.

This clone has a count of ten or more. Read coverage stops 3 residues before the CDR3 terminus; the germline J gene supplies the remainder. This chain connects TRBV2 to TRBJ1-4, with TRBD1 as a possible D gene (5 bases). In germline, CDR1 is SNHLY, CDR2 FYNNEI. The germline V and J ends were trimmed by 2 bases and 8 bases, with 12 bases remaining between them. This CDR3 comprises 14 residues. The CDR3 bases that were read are TGTGCCAGCAGTGAACTGGCCGGGGGGGAAAAA. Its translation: CASSELAGGEK. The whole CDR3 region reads CASSELAGGEKLFF.

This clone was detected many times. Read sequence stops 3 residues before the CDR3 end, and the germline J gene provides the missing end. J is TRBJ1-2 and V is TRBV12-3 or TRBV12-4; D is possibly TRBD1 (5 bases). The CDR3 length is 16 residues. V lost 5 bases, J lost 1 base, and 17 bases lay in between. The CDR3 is CASSRRSLDSNYGYTF. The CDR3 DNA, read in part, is TGTGCCAGCAGTAGAAGGAGTCTTGACAGTAACTATGGC.

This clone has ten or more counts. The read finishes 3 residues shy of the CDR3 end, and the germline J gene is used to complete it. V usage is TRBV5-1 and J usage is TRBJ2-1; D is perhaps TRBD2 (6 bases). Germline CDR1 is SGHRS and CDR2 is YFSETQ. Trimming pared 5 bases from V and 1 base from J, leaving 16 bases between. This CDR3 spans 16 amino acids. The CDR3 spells CASRATGTQSYNEQFF. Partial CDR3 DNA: TGCGCCAGCAGGGCAACCGGGACTCAGTCCTACAATGAG.

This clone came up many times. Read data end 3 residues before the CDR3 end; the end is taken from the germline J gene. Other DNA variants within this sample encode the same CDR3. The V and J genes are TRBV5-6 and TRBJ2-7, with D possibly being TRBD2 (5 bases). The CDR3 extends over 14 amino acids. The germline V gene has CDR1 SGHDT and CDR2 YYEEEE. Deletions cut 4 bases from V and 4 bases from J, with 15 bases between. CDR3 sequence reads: CASSIGAEDYEQYF. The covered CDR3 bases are TGTGCCAGCAGCATTGGAGCGGAAGATTACGAG.

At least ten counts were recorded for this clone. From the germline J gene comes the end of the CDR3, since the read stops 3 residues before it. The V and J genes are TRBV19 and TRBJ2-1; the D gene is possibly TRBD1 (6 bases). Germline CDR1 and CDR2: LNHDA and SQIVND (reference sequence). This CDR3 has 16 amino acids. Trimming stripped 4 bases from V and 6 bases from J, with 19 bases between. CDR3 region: CASSTGVGAYSNEQFF. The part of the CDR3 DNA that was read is TGTGCCAGTAGTACCGGAGTGGGGGCCTATAGCAATGAG. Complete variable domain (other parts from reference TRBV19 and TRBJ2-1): DGGITQSPKYLFRKEGQNVTLSCEQNLNHDAMYWYRQDPGQGLRLIYYSQIVNDFQKGDIAEGYSVSREKKESFPLTVTSAQKNPTAFYLCASSTGVGAYSNEQFFGPGTRLTVL.

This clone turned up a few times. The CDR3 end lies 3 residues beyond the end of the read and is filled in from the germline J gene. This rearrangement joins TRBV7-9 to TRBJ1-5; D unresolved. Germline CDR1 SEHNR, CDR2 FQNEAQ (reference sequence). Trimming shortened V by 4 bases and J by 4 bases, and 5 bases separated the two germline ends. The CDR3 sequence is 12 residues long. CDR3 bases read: TGTGCCAGCAGCTCCAGAAATCAGCCC. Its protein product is CASSSRNQP. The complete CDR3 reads CASSSRNQPQHF.

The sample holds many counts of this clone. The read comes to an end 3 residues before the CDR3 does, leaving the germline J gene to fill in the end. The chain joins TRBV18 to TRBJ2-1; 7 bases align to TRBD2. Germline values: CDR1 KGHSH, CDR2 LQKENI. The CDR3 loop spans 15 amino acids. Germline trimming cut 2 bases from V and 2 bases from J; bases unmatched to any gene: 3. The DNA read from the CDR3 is TGTGCCAGCTCACCAGTCCGGGGGGCCTACAATGAG. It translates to CASSPVRGAYNE. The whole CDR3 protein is CASSPVRGAYNEQFF.

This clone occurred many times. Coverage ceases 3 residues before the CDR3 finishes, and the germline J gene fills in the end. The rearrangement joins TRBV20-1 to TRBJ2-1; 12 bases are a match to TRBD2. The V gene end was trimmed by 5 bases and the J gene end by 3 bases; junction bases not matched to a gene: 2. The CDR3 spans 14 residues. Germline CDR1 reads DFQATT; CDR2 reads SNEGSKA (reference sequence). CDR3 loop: CSAWTSGNYNEQFF. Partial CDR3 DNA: TGCAGTGCTTGGACTAGCGGGAACTACAATGAG.

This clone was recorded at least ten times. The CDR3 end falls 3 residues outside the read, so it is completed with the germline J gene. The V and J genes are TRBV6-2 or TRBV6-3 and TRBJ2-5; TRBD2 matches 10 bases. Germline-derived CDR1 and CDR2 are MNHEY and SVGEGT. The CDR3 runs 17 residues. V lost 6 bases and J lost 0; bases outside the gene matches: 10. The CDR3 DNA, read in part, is TGTGCCAGCAGGTCCTTTAAGACTAGCGGGTACCAAGAGACC. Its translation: CASRSFKTSGYQET. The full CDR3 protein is CASRSFKTSGYQETQYF.

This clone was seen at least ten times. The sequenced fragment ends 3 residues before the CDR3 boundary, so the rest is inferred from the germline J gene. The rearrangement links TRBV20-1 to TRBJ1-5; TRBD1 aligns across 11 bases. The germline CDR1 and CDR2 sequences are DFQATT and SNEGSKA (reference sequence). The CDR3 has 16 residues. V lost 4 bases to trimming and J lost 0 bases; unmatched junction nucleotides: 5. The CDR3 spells CSAKDRGLPSNQPQHF. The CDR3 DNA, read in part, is TGCAGTGCTAAGGACAGGGGGCTCCCTAGCAATCAGCCC.

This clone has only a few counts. CDR3 bases read: TGTGCCTCCAGTGGAGCTAGCGGGGGCCCG. This gives the protein CASSGASGGP. The full CDR3 is CASSGASGGPQYF. The genes are TRBV6-2 or TRBV6-3 and TRBJ2-3; 10 nucleotides line up with TRBD2. The sequenced fragment ends 3 residues before the CDR3 boundary, so the rest is inferred from the germline J gene. Germline V gives CDR1 MNHEY, CDR2 SVGEGT. This CDR3 comprises 13 residues.

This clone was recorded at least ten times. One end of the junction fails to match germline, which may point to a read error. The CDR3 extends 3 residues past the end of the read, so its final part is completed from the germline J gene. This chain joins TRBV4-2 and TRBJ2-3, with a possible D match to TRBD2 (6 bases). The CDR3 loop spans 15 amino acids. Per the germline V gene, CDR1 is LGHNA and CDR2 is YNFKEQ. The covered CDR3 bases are TGCGCCAGCAGCCTAACTCCGGGACTCACAGATACG. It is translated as CASSLTPGLTDT. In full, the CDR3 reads CASSLTPGLTDTQYF.

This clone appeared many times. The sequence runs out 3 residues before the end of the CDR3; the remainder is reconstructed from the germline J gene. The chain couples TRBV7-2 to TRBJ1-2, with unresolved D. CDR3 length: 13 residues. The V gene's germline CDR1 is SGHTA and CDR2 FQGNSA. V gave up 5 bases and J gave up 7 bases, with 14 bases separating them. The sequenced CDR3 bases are TGTGCCAGCAGCCCCCTACCCTCCACTGGC. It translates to CASSPLPSTG. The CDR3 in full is CASSPLPSTGYTF.

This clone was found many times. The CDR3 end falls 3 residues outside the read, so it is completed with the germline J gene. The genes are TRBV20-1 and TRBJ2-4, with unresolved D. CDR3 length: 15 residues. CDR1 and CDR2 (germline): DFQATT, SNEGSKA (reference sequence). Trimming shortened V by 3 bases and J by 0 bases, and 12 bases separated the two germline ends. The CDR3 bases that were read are TGCAGTGCTAGCCCGATTAGATTAGCCAAAAACATT. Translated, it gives CSASPIRLAKNI. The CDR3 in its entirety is CSASPIRLAKNIQYF.